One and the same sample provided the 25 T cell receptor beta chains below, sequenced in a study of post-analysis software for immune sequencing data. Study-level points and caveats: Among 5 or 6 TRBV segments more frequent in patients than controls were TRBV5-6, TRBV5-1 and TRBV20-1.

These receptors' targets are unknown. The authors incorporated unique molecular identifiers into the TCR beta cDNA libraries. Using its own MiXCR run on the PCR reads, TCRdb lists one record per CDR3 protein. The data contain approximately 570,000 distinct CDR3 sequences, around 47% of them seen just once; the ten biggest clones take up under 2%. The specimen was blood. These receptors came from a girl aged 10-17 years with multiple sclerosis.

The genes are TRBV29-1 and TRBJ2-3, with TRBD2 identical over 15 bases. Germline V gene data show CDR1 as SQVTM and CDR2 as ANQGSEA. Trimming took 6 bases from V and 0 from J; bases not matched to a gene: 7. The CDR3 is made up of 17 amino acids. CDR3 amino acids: CSVKRTSGRGSTDTQYF. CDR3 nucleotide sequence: TGCAGCGTGAAGAGGACTAGCGGGAGGGGGAGCACAGATACGCAGTATTTT.

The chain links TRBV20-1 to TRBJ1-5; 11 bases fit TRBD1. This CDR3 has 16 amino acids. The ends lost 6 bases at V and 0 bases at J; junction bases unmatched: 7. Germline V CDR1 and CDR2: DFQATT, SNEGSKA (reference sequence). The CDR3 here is CSARTGGAYSNQPQHF. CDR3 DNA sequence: TGCAGTGCCAGGACAGGGGGCGCTTATAGCAATCAGCCCCAGCATTTT.

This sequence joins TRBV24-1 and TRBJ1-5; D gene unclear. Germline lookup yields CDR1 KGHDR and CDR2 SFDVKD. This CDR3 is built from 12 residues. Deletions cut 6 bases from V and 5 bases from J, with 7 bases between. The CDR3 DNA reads TGTGCCACCAGTCCCGGAGATCAGCCCCAGCATTTT. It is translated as CATSPGDQPQHF.

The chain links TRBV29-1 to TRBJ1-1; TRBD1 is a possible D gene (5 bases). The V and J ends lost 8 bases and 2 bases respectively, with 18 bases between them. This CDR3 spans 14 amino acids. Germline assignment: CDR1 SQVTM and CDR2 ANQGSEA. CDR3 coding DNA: TGCAGCTCCCGGACACGACTTGAAAACACTGAAGCTTTCTTT. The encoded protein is CSSRTRLENTEAFF.

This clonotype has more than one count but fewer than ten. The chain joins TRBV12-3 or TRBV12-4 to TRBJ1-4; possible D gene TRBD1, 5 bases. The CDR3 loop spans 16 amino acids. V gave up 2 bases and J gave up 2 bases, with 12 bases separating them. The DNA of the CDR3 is TGTGCCAGCAGTTTACGGTCGGCAGGGACTAATGAAAAACTGTTTTTT. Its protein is CASSLRSAGTNEKLFF.

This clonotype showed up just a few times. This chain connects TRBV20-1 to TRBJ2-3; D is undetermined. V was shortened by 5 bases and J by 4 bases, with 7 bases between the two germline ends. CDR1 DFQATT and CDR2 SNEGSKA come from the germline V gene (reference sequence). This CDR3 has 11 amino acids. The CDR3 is CSADRADTQYF. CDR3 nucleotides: TGCAGTGCTGATAGGGCAGATACGCAGTATTTT.

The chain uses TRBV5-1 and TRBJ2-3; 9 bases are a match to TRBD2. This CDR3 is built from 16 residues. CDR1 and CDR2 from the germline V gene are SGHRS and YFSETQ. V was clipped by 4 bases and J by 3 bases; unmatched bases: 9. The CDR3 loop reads CASSLTPSGVTDTQYF. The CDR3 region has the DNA TGCGCCAGCAGCCTGACGCCTAGCGGGGTAACAGATACGCAGTATTTT.

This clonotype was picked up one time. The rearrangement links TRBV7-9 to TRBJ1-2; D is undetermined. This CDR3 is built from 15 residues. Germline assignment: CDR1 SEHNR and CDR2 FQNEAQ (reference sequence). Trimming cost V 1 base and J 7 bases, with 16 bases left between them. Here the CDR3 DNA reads TGTGCCAGCAGCTTAGGAGAGGGCAGTATGAGTGGCTACACCTTC. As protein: CASSLGEGSMSGYTF. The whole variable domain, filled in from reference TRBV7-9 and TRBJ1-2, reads DTGVSQNPRHKITKRGQNVTFRCDPISEHNRLYWYRQTLGQGPEFLTYFQNEAQLEKSRLLSDRFSAERPKGSFSTLEIQRTEQGDSAMYLCASSLGEGSMSGYTFGSGTRLTVV.

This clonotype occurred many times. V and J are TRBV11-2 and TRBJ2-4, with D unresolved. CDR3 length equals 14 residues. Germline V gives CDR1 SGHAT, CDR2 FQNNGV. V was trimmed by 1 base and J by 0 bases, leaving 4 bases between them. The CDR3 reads CASSLALAKNIQYF. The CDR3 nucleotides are TGTGCCAGCAGCTTAGCCTTAGCCAAAAACATTCAGTACTTC.

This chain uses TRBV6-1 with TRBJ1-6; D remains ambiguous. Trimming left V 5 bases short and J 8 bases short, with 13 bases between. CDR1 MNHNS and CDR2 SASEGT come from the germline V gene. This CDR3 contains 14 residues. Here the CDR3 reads CASSRAGLDSPLHF. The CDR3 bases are TGTGCCAGCAGTCGCGCAGGTCTGGATTCACCCCTCCACTTT.

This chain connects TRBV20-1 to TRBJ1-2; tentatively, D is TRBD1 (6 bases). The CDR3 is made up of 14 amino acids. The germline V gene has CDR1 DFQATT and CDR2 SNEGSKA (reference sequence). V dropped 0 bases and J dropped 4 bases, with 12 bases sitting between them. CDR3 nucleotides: TGCAGTGCTAGAGAAATCAGGGGTTTCTATGGCTACACCTTC. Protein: CSAREIRGFYGYTF.

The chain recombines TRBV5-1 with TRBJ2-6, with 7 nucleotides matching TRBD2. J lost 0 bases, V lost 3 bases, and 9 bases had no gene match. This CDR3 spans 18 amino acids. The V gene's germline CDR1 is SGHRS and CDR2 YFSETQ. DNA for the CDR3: TGCGCCAGCAGCTCTTCCCCGGGAGGCCTCTCTGGGGCCAACGTCCTGACTTTC. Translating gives CASSSSPGGLSGANVLTF.

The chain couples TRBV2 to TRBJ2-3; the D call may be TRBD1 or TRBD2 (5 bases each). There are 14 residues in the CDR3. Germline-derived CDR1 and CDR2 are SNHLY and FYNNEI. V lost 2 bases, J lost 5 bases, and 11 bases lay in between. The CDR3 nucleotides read TGTGCCAGCAGTGAACGGGGCGGCGGAGATACGCAGTATTTT. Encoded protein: CASSERGGGDTQYF.

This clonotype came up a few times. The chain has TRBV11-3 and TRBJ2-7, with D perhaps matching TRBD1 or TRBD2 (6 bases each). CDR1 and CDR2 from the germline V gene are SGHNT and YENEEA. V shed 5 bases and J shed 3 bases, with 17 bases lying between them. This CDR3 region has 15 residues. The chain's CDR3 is CASSPGVQGGYEQYF. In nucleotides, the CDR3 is TGTGCCAGCAGCCCGGGGGTACAGGGAGGCTACGAGCAGTACTTC.

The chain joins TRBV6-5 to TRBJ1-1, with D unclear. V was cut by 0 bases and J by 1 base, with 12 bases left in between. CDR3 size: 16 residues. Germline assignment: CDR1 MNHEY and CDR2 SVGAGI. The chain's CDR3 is CASSYSPGSGNTEAFF. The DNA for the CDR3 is TGTGCCAGCAGTTACTCTCCGGGGTCTGGGAACACTGAAGCTTTCTTT.

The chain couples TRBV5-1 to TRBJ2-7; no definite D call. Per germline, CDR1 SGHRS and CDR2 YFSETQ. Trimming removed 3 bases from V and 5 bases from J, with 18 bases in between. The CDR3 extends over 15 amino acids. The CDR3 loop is CASSSQDKNIHEQYF. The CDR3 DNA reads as TGCGCCAGCAGCTCCCAAGATAAGAATATCCACGAGCAGTACTTC.

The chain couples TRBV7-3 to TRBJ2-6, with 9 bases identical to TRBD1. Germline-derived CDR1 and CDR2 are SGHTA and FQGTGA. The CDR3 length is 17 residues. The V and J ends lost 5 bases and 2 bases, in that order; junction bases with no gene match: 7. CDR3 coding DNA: TGTGCCAGCAGCGCAGGGACAGGGTTAGCTGGGGCCAACGTCCTGACTTTC. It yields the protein CASSAGTGLAGANVLTF.

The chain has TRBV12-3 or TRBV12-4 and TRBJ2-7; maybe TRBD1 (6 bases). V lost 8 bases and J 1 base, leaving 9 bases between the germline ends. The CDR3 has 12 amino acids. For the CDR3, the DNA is TGTGCCAGCGCCACAGGGTCCTACGAGCAGTACTTC. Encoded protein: CASATGSYEQYF.

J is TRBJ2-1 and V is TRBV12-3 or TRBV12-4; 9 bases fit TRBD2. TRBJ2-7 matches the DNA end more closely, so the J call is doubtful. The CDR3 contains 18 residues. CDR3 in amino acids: CASSPGTSRPGSYNEQYF. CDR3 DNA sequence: TGTGCCAGCAGTCCCGGGACTAGCCGTCCAGGGTCCTACAATGAGCAGTACTTC.

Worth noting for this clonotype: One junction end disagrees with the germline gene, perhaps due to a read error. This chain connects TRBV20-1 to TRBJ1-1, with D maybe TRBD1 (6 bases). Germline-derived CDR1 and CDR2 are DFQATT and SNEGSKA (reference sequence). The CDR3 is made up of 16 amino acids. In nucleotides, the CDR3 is TGCAGTGCTAGAGATTGGGGAACAGGGATGAACCCTGAAGCTTTCTTT. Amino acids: CSARDWGTGMNPEAFF.

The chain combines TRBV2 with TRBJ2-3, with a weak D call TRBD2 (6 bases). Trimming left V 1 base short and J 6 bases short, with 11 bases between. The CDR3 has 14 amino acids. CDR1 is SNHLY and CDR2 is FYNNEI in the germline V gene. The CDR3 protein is CASSEELALDTQYF. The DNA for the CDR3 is TGTGCCAGCAGTGAAGAGCTAGCGCTCGATACGCAGTATTTT.

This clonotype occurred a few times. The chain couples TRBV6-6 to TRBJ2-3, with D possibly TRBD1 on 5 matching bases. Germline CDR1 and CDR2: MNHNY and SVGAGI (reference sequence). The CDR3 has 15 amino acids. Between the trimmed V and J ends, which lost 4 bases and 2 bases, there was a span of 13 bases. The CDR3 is CASSSDTEYTDTQYF. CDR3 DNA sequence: TGTGCCAGCAGTTCGGACACAGAATACACAGATACGCAGTATTTT.

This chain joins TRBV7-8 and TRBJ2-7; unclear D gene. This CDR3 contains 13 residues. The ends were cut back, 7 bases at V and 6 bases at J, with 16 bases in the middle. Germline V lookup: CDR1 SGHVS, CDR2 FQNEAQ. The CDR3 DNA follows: TGTGCCAGCATGGCAGGACCCCCGGGCGAGCAGTACTTC. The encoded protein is CASMAGPPGEQYF.

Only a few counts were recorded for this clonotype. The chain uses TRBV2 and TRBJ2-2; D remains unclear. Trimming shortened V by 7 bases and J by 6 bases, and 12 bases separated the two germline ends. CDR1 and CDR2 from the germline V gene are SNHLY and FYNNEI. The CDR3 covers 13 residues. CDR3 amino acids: CASTTSPSGELFF. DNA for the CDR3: TGTGCCAGCACGACCAGCCCCTCCGGGGAGCTGTTTTTT.

CDR3 sequence (DNA): TGCAGTGCTGTCCCGGGACATTCTAGCAATCAGCCCCAGCATTTT. This encodes CSAVPGHSSNQPQHF. The chain joins TRBV20-1 to TRBJ1-5; the D gene is possibly TRBD1 (6 bases). This CDR3 region has 15 residues. Germline CDR1 DFQATT, CDR2 SNEGSKA (reference sequence). The V and J ends lost 5 bases and 0 bases respectively, with 14 bases between them.